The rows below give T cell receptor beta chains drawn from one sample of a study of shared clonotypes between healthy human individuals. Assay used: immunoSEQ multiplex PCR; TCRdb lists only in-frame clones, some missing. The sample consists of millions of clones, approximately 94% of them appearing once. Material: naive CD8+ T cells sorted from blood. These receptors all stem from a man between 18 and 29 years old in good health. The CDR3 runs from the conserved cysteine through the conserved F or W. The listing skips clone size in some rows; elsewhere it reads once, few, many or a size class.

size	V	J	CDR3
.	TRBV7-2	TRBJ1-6	CASSSREDSSYNSPLHF
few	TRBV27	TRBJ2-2	CASSRNTGELFF
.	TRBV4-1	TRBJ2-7	CASSQVTVSAHEQYF
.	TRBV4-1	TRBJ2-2	CASSQDQGLGELFF
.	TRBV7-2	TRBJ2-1	CASSFEQGLSEQFF
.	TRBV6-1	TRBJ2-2	CASSARIGTGELFF
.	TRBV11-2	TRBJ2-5	CASSPTVGYQETQYF
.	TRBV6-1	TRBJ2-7	CAIRLAVAYEQYF
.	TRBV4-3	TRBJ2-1	CASSRDRDPIYNEQFF
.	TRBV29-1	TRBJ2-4	CSAVERDKNIQYF
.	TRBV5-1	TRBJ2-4	CASRGAVENIQYF
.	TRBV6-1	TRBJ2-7	CASKSRGSAYEQYF
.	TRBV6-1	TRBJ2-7	CASSGTGLAYEQYF
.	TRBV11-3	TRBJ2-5	CASSLDPGAQETQYF
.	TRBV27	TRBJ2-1	CASTGGSSYNEQFF
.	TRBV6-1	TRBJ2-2	CASSEAIKGGTGELFF
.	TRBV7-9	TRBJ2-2	CASSPNTGGLLTGELFF